This T cell receptor beta chain originates from a study of blood T cells in healthy people across ages. Points from the study as a whole: Researchers deemed the diversity estimates from one million T cells underestimates.

Concerning this clonotype itself: Its antigen is not identified.

CDR1 and CDR2 from the germline V gene are SGHNT and YYREEE (reference sequence). With V trimmed by 1 base and J by 4 bases, 5 bases remained unmatched. The CDR3 runs to 16 residues. Through a sample-barcoded 5' primer and a J-beta primer mix, a second PCR was run for 7 to 11 cycles. TCRdb called the 5' RACE reads again in MiXCR, with one record for every CDR3 protein. In the table there are about 640,000 distinct CDR3 sequences, around 54% of which are singletons. This chain uses TRBV5-4 with TRBJ2-1; 10 nucleotides align to TRBD2. Sequenced material: blood. This TCR was sampled from a man aged 60 to 69 in good health. The CDR3 bases are TGTGCCAGCAGCTTGCAGTCTAGCGGGGGTTACAATGAGCAGTTCTTC. This codes for CASSLQSSGGYNEQFF.